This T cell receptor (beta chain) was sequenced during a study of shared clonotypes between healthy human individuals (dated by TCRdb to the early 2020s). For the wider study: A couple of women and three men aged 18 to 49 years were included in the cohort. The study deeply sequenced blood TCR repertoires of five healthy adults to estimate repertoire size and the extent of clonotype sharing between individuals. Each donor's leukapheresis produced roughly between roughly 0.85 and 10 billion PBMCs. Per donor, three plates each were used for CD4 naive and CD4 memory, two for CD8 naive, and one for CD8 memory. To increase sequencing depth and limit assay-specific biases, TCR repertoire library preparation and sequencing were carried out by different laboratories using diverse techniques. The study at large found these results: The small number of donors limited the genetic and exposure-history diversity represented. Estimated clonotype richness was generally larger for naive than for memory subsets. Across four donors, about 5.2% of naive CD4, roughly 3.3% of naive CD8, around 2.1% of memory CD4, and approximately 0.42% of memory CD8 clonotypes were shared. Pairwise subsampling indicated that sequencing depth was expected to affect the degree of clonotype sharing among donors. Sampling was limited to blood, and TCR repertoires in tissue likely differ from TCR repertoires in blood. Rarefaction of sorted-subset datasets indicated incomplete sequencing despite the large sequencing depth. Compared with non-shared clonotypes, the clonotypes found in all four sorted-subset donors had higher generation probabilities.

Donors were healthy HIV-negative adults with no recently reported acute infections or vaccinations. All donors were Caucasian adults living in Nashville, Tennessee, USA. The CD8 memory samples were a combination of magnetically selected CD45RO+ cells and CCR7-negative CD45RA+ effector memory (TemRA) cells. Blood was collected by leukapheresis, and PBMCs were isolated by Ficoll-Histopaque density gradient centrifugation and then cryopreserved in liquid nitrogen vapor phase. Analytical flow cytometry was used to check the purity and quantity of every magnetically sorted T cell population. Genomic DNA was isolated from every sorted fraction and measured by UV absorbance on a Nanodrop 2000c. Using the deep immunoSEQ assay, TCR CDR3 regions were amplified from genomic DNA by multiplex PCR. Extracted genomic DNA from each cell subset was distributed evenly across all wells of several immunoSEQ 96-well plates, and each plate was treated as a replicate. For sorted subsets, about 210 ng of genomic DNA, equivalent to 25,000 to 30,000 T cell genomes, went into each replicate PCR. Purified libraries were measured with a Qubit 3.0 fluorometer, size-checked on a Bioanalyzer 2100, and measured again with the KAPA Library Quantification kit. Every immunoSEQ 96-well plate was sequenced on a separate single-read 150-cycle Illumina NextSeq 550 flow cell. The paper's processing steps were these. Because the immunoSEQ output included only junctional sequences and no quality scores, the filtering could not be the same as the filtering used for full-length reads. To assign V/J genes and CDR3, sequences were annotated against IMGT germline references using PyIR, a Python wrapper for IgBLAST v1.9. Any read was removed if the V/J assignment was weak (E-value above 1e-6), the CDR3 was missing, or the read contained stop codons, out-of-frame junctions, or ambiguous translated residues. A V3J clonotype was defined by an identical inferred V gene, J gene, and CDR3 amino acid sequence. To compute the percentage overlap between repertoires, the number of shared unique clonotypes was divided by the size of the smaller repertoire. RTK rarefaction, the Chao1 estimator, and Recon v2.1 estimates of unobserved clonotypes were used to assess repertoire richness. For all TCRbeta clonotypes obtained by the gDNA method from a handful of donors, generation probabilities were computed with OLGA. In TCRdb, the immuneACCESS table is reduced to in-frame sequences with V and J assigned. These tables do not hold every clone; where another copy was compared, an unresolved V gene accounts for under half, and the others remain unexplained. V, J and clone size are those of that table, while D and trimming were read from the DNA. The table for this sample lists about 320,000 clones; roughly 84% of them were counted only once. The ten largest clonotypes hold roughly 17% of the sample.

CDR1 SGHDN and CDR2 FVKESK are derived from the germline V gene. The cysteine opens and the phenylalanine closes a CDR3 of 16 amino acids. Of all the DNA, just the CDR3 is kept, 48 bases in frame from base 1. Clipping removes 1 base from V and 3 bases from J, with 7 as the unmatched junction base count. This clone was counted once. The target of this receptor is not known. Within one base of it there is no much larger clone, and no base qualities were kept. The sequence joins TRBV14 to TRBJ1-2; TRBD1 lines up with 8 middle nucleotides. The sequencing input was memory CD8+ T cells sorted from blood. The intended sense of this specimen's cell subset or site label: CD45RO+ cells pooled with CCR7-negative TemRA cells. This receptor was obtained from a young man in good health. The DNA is TGTGCCAGCAGCCAAGTCATGGCAGGGGGCCACTATGGCTACACCTTC. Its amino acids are CASSQVMAGGHYGYTF.